This paragraph reports one TCR beta chain. Its antigen is unknown. Germline V gene sequence: CDR1 KGHSH, CDR2 LQKENI. V gave up 5 bases and J gave up 5 bases, with 12 bases separating them. There are 14 residues in the CDR3. The TCR-sequenced patients were a few responders to pembrolizumab. The data were obtained in a study of PD-1 blockade in mismatch repair-deficient tumors. Overall study context: All were previously treated, progressing patients with 12 mismatch repair-deficient cancer types. Overall study results and limits: Tumor-resident clones, often undetectable pretreatment in blood, expanded then contracted after pembrolizumab.

Here immunoSEQ multiplex PCR was the method, and the copy in TCRdb shows in-frame clones only, minus some. In the table there are around 120,000 clones, around 87% of which are singletons. Sequencing was performed on peripheral blood, taken 44 weeks after starting pembrolizumab. The chain uses TRBV18 and TRBJ2-2; D is undetermined. The origin of this receptor is an adult with mismatch repair-deficient cancer. The CDR3 bases are TGTGCCAGCTCATCGAAGCGAGGAACCGGGGAGCTGTTTTTT. This gives the protein CASSSKRGTGELFF.